A single T cell receptor beta chain is shown here with its context. Its antigen remains unidentified. Primers: 60 Vbeta forward and 13 Jbeta reverse. Profiled with immunoSEQ multiplex PCR; TCRdb holds only in-frame clones, not every one. The table has more than 150,000 clones, around 75% seen once. These data originate in a study of cytomegalovirus exposure and HLA in healthy donors. Study-level results: With later analysis, a missense DCLRE1C variant became linked to TCR beta V- and J-gene trimming.

This clonotype was sampled from a woman in her thirties in good health and CMV-seropositive. The sequenced sample consisted of PBMCs.

The CDR3 nucleotides are TGTGCCAGCAGCGTTACAGGGGGCCCCCAGCATTTT. Protein product: CASSVTGGPQHF. The chain carries TRBV7-2 and TRBJ1-5, with 9 bases identical to TRBD1. Germline V lookup: CDR1 SGHTA, CDR2 FQGNSA. The length of the CDR3 is 12 residues. The V segment lost 5 bases and the J segment 10 bases; nucleotides outside the gene matches: 3.